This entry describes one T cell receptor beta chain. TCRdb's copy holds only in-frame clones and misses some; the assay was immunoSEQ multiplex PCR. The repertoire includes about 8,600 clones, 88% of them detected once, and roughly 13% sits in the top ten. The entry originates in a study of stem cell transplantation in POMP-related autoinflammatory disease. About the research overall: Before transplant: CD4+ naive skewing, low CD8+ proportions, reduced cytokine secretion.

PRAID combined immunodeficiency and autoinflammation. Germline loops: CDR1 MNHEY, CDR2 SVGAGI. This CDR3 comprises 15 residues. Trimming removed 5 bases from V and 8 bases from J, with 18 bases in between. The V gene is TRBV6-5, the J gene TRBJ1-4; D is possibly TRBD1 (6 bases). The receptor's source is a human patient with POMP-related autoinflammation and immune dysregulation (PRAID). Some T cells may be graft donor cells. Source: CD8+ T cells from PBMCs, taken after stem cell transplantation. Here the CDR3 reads CASSPIPQGHEKLFF. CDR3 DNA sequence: TGTGCCAGCAGTCCTATCCCCCAGGGGCACGAAAAACTGTTTTTT.